Below are 13 T cell receptor beta chains sequenced from a single sample in a study of shared clonotypes between healthy human individuals. Method: immunoSEQ multiplex PCR; TCRdb's copy keeps in-frame clones and lacks some. The sample lists more than 1.2 million clones; roughly 98.5% were seen once. Material: naive CD4+ T cells sorted from blood. Stated subset: CD45RA+ positively selected. These receptors originate from a man aged 30 to 45 in good health.

CDR3 nucleotides: TGTGCCAGCAACTCGGGACTAGCGAGCTACGAGCAGTACTTC. This sequence encodes CASNSGLASYEQYF. The V call is TRBV11-2, the J call TRBJ2-7, with 10 bases matching TRBD2. CDR3 length equals 14 residues. V lost 7 bases and J lost 3; bases outside the gene matches: 6. CDR1 SGHAT and CDR2 FQNNGV come from the germline V gene.

This chain joins TRBV11-2 and TRBJ2-2; D is unclear. The CDR3 consists of 13 residues. Trimming took off 0 bases at V and 13 bases at J, with 12 bases between the two ends. The germline V gene encodes CDR1 SGHAT and CDR2 FQNNGV. This chain's CDR3 is CASSLDGLLPLFF. DNA of the CDR3: TGTGCCAGCAGCTTAGACGGTTTATTGCCGCTGTTTTTT.

The V call is TRBV19, the J call TRBJ2-3; 9 nucleotides align to TRBD2. CDR1 is LNHDA and CDR2 is SQIVND in the germline V gene (reference sequence). The CDR3 is 16 residues long. V trimming: 3 bases; J trimming: 3 bases; junction bases outside the gene matches: 7. The CDR3 coding sequence is TGTGCCAGTAGTATTTTAGCGGGAGATAGAACAGATACGCAGTATTTT. Translated, it gives CASSILAGDRTDTQYF.

The chain's CDR3 is CSAMLNTEAFF. The CDR3 DNA reads as TGCAGTGCTATGTTGAACACTGAAGCTTTCTTT. The genes are TRBV20-1 and TRBJ1-1, with no clear D. Trimming took off 4 bases at V and 0 bases at J, with 3 bases between the two ends. This CDR3 has 11 amino acids. Germline CDR1 DFQATT, CDR2 SNEGSKA (reference sequence).

The chain couples TRBV18 to TRBJ1-1; 11 positions agree with TRBD1. V lost 6 bases, J lost 1 base, and 4 bases stayed unmatched. The CDR3 is 15 amino acids. Germline CDR1 reads KGHSH; CDR2 reads LQKENI. CDR3 region: CASSGTGGENTEAFF. CDR3 bases: TGTGCCAGCTCTGGGACAGGGGGGGAGAACACTGAAGCTTTCTTT.

Remarks on this clone: Sequence at one end of the junction differs from germline and may be a read error. The chain employs TRBV5-4 and TRBJ2-7, with TRBD2 matching over 11 bases. The CDR3 consists of 14 residues. Germline lookup yields CDR1 SGHNT and CDR2 YYREEE (reference sequence). In DNA form, the CDR3 reads TGTGCCAGCTCTCGGGGGGGACTAGCGGAGACCGGGCACTTC. Translated, it gives CASSRGGLAETGHF.

DNA for the CDR3: TGTGCCAGCAGTTCATCTTTCTCACTCATTACTGGGGTTTCTGGAAACACCATATATTTT. Translated: CASSSSFSLITGVSGNTIYF. The chain carries TRBV27 and TRBJ1-3; unclear D gene. Trimming took 4 bases from V and 1 from J, leaving 26 bases between them. CDR3 length: 20 amino acids. Germline V lookup: CDR1 MNHEY, CDR2 SMNVEV (reference sequence).

In its sample, this clone was seen once. The chain links TRBV28 to TRBJ2-1; D gene unclear. With 4 bases removed from V and 7 bases from J, the gap between germline ends came to 14 bases. The CDR3 sequence is 14 residues long. Germline CDR1 and CDR2: MDHEN and SYDVKM. CDR3 in DNA: TGTGCCAGCAGTTCGGGCGGTGCTGGGAATGAGCAGTTCTTC. Translating it yields CASSSGGAGNEQFF.

The rearrangement links TRBV7-6 to TRBJ1-5; D remains ambiguous. The CDR3 runs to 15 residues. CDR1 and CDR2 from the germline V gene are SGHVS and FNYEAQ. Trimming stripped 2 bases from V and 3 bases from J, with 11 bases between. The CDR3 nucleotides read TGTGCCAGCAGCTTACGGGGAGCGGACAATCAGCCCCAGCATTTT. Amino acid sequence: CASSLRGADNQPQHF.

V gene TRBV7-2 combines with J gene TRBJ2-1; TRBD2 aligns across 15 bases. The V gene end was trimmed by 5 bases and the J gene end by 7 bases; junction bases not matched to a gene: 12. The CDR3 extends over 18 amino acids. The germline V gene has CDR1 SGHTA and CDR2 FQGNSA. The CDR3 nucleotides are TGTGCCAGCAGCGTGTTGTTGGGACTAGCGGGAGGAGGGAATGAGCAGTTCTTC. The encoded protein is CASSVLLGLAGGGNEQFF.

The rearrangement joins TRBV30 to TRBJ2-2; 8 bases line up with TRBD2. V dropped 2 bases and J dropped 1; count of bases not matched to a gene: 6. The CDR3 spans 16 residues. Germline lookup yields CDR1 GTSNPN and CDR2 SVGIG (reference sequence). Here the CDR3 reads CAWSPPAGGNTGELFF. The CDR3 DNA sequence: TGTGCCTGGAGTCCCCCGGCGGGAGGGAACACCGGGGAGCTGTTTTTT.

V gene TRBV2 combines with J gene TRBJ1-1; 9 nucleotides line up with TRBD1. The germline V gene encodes CDR1 SNHLY and CDR2 FYNNEI. The CDR3 extends over 13 amino acids. The junction had 3 bases not matched to a gene; V was cut back by 8 bases and J by 2 bases. This CDR3 reads CASGDRANTEAFF. The CDR3 nucleotides read TGTGCCAGCGGGGACAGGGCAAACACTGAAGCTTTCTTT. The whole variable domain, remainder taken from reference TRBV2 and TRBJ1-1, is EPEVTQTPSHQVTQMGQEVILRCVPISNHLYFYWYRQILGQKVEFLVSFYNNEISEKSEIFDDQFSVERPDGSNFTLKIRSTKLEDSAMYFCASGDRANTEAFFGQGTRLTVV.

This clone was observed once. The V gene is TRBV18, the J gene TRBJ2-7; TRBD2 matches 7 bases. In germline, CDR1 is KGHSH, CDR2 LQKENI. J lost 6 bases, V lost 3 bases, and 11 bases had no gene match. This CDR3 region has 15 residues. This CDR3 reads CASSPLGLVAGEQYF. The CDR3 DNA reads as TGTGCCAGCTCACCTCTCGGACTAGTCGCAGGCGAGCAGTACTTC.